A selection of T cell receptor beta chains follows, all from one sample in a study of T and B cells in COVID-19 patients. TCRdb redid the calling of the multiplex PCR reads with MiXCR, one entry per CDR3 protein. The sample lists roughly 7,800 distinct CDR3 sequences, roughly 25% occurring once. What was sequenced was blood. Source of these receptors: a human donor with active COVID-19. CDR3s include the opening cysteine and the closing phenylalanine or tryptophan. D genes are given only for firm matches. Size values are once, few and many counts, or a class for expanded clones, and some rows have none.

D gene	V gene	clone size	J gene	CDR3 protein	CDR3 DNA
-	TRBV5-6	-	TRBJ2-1	CASSQGGGRAEQFF	TGTGCCAGCAGCCAAGGGGGGGGGAGAGCTGAGCAGTTCTTC
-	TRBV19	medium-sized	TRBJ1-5	CASRGRTSSSNQPQHF	TGTGCCAGTAGAGGCCGAACCTCGAGTAGCAATCAGCCCCAGCATTTT
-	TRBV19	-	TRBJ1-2	CAGGTRSTGYTF	TGTGCCGGAGGGACTCGCAGTACTGGCTACACCTTC
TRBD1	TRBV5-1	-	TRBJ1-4	CASSLQGRGTNEKLFF	TGCGCCAGCAGCTTACAGGGGCGAGGAACTAATGAAAAACTGTTTTTT
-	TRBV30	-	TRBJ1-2	CAWSEHRDRGYTF	TGTGCCTGGAGTGAGCATCGGGACCGTGGCTACACCTTC
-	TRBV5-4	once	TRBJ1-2	CASSFQATVGGYTF	TGTGCCAGCAGCTTCCAGGCGACCGTAGGTGGCTACACCTTC
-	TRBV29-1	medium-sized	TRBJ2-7	CSVAEGNEQYF	TGCAGCGTCGCCGAGGGAAACGAGCAGTACTTC
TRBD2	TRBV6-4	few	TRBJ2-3	CASSASGGADTQYF	TGTGCCAGCAGTGCTAGCGGGGGGGCAGATACGCAGTATTTT
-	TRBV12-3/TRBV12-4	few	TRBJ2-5	CASSLASETQYF	TGTGCCAGCAGTTTAGCATCGGAGACCCAGTACTTC
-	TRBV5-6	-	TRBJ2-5	CASSADGGVRETQYF	TGTGCCAGCAGCGCCGACGGGGGAGTCAGGGAGACCCAGTACTTC
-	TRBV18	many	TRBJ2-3	CASSEVPDTQYF	TGTGCCAGCTCGGAGGTTCCAGATACGCAGTATTTT
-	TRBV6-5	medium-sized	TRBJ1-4	CASSPWEGTNEKLFF	TGTGCCAGCAGTCCCTGGGAAGGAACTAATGAAAAACTGTTTTTT
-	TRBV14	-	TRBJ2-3	CASSQEGGPTSTDTQYF	TGTGCCAGCAGCCAAGAGGGGGGCCCCACTAGCACAGATACGCAGTATTTT
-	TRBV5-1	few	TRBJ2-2	CASTLDISNTGELFF	TGCGCCAGCACTTTAGACATCTCGAACACCGGGGAGCTGTTTTTT
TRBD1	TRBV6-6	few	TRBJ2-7	CASTKWDRYEQYF	TGTGCCAGCACCAAGTGGGACAGATACGAGCAGTACTTC
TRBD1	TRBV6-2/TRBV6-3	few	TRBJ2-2	CASTPGQGIRSTGELFF	TGTGCCAGCACTCCGGGACAGGGTATACGGAGCACCGGGGAGCTGTTTTTT
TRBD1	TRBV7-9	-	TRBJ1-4	CASSLGGTGNEKLFF	TGTGCCAGCAGCTTAGGTGGGACAGGAAATGAAAAACTGTTTTTT
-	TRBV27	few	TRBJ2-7	CASSPQAGVSYEQYF	TGTGCCAGCAGTCCCCAGGCAGGGGTATCCTACGAGCAGTACTTC
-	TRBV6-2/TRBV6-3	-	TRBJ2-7	CASRRRLLVNSGYEQYF	TGTGCCAGCAGACGCCGCCTACTAGTTAATAGCGGCTACGAGCAGTACTTC
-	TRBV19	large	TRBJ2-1	CASSDDHGKEQFF	TGTGCCAGTAGTGATGACCATGGCAAAGAGCAGTTCTTC
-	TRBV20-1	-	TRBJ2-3	CSATQSDTQYF	TGCAGTGCTACCCAATCAGATACGCAGTATTTT
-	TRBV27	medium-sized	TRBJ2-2	CASSYRGETGELFF	TGTGCCAGCTCGTACCGCGGGGAAACCGGGGAGCTGTTTTTT
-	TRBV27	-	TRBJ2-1	CASSLSDRYNEQFF	TGTGCCAGCAGTTTATCGGACAGATACAATGAGCAGTTCTTC
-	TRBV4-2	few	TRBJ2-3	CASSPEWAGTDTQYF	TGTGCCAGCAGCCCAGAATGGGCGGGCACAGATACGCAGTATTTT
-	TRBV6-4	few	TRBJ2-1	CASSDSKPGVQFF	TGTGCCAGCAGTGACTCCAAGCCCGGGGTGCAGTTCTTC
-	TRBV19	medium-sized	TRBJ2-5	CASRQSGETQYF	TGTGCCAGCAGACAGTCCGGGGAGACCCAGTACTTC
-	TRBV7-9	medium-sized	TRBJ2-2	CASRRPANTGELFF	TGTGCCAGCAGAAGACCCGCGAACACCGGGGAGCTGTTTTTT
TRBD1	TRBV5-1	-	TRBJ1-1	CASSVGGQGANTEAFF	TGCGCCAGCAGCGTGGGGGGACAGGGGGCAAACACTGAAGCTTTCTTT
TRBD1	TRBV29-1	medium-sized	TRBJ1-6	CSARQGAESPLHF	TGCAGCGCTAGACAGGGGGCAGAATCACCCCTCCACTTT
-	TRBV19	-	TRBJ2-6	CASSRGWRAGANVLTF	TGTGCCAGTAGTAGGGGGTGGAGGGCTGGGGCCAACGTCCTGACTTTC
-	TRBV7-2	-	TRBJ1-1	CASSLVRFNTEAFF	TGTGCCAGCAGCTTAGTCAGGTTCAACACTGAAGCTTTCTTT
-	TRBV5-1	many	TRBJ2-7	CASSLGGSEEQYF	TGCGCCAGCAGCTTGGGCGGTTCGGAAGAGCAGTACTTC
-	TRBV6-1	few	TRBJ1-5	CASSEGPRNNQPQHF	TGTGCCAGCAGTGAAGGACCGAGGAACAATCAGCCCCAGCATTTT
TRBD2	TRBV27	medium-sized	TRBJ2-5	CASSLSGSGSLGETQYF	TGTGCCAGCAGTTTATCGGGTAGCGGGAGTCTAGGAGAGACCCAGTACTTC
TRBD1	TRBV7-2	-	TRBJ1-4	CASSLGQGRSEKLFF	TGTGCCAGCAGCTTAGGACAGGGTAGGAGCGAAAAACTGTTTTTT
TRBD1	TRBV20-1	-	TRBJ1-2	CSATGTAYGYTF	TGCAGTGCTACCGGGACAGCTTATGGCTACACCTTC
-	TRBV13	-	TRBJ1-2	CASSLDTYGYTF	TGTGCCAGCAGCCTCGACACTTATGGCTACACCTTC
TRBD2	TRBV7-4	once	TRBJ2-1	CASGKSGGVLDEQFF	TGTGCTAGTGGTAAAAGCGGGGGTGTACTGGATGAGCAGTTCTTC
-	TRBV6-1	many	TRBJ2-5	CARPRREEEETQYF	TGTGCCAGGCCAAGGCGGGAAGAAGAAGAGACCCAGTACTTC
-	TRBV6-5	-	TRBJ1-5	CASSWDNQPQHF	TGTGCCAGCAGTTGGGATAATCAGCCCCAGCATTTT
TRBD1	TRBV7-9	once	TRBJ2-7	CASSPKDRGYEQYF	TGTGCCAGCAGCCCAAAAGACAGGGGCTACGAGCAGTACTTC
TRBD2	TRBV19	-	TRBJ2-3	CASRKTSGSSTDTQYF	TGTGCCAGTAGAAAGACTAGCGGATCTAGCACAGATACGCAGTATTTT
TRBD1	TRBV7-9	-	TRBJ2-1	CASSLDRGPYNEQFF	TGTGCCAGCAGCCTCGACAGGGGCCCTTACAATGAGCAGTTCTTC
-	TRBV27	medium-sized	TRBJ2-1	CASSLEVGFNEQFF	TGTGCCAGCAGTTTAGAAGTGGGATTCAATGAGCAGTTCTTC
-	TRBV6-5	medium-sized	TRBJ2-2	CASRSVGPGELFF	TGTGCCAGCAGATCCGTAGGGCCCGGGGAGCTGTTTTTT
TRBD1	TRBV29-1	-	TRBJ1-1	CSADRDTEAFF	TGCAGCGCCGACAGGGACACTGAAGCTTTCTTT